This T cell receptor beta chain was sequenced during a study of glioma-infiltrating T cells. Study results and caveats: Signature shared blood CDR3 motifs were enriched in low-divergence and depleted in high-divergence patients.

As regards this clonotype: Its antigen is as yet unknown. A read error is possible here, since a much larger clone lies one base away.

Using RNA template, CDR3s of TCR alpha and beta were amplified with iRepertoire arm-PCR. TCRdb ran MiXCR on the multiplex PCR reads and lists one entry per CDR3 protein. The sample lists 300,000 to 450,000 distinct CDR3 sequences, around 38% occurring once. The specimen sequenced was glioma tissue, nonneoplastic brain tissue, or PBMCs (not recorded which). This clonotype originated in a human donor with low-grade glioma or glioblastoma, undergoing nonglioma brain surgery, or in good health (not recorded which).

DNA of the CDR3: TGCAGTGCTAGAGAAGGGACCCCGCGACAGGCTTTCTTT. It is translated as CSAREGTPRQAFF. The chain couples TRBV20-1 to TRBJ1-1; maybe TRBD1 (5 bases). Germline V gives CDR1 DFQATT, CDR2 SNEGSKA (reference sequence). The CDR3 length is 13 residues. Trimming removed 0 bases from V and 11 bases from J, with 16 bases in between.